The TCR beta chain described here comes from a study of cytomegalovirus exposure and HLA in healthy donors. The method was immunoSEQ multiplex PCR; TCRdb's version includes in-frame clones alone and lacks a portion of them. The table lists 100,000 to 150,000 clones, roughly 95% of them singletons. In germline, CDR1 is SGHNT, CDR2 YYREEE (reference sequence). The CDR3 totals 16 residues. V gave up 0 bases and J gave up 1 base; unmatched junction bases: 3. This rearrangement joins TRBV5-4 to TRBJ2-1; 8 bases agree with TRBD2. The sequence derives from a man between 18 and 35 years old in good health and CMV-seronegative. Sequencing was performed on PBMCs. CDR3 bases: TGTGCCAGCAGCTTGGACGGGGGGGGATCCTACAATGAGCAGTTCTTC. Translated, it gives CASSLDGGGSYNEQFF.